This T cell receptor (beta chain) was identified during a study of a mutant IDH1 vaccine in newly diagnosed glioma. Overall study context: The earlier regimen, radiotherapy, temozolomide, or both, was most often both.

V was pared by 0 bases and J by 3 bases, with 8 bases between. The CDR3 consists of 15 residues. The germline V gene encodes CDR1 SGHDN and CDR2 FVKESK. Regarding time point: baseline, week 1 (first vaccination visit). Described treatment: pre-vaccination baseline after standard-of-care therapy. Some clones are missing from TCRdb's copy, which holds only in-frame ones; the method was immunoSEQ multiplex PCR. The table includes about 92,000 clones, roughly four fifths detected once. The sample consisted of PBMCs, taken from a glioma patient treated with radiotherapy, temozolomide or both. This TCR came from a woman between 50 and 59 years old with glioma. The rearrangement joins TRBV14 to TRBJ1-4; D call uncertain. CDR3 DNA: TGTGCCAGCAGCCAAGATCGGATTGCTAATGAAAAACTGTTTTTT. It translates to CASSQDRIANEKLFF.